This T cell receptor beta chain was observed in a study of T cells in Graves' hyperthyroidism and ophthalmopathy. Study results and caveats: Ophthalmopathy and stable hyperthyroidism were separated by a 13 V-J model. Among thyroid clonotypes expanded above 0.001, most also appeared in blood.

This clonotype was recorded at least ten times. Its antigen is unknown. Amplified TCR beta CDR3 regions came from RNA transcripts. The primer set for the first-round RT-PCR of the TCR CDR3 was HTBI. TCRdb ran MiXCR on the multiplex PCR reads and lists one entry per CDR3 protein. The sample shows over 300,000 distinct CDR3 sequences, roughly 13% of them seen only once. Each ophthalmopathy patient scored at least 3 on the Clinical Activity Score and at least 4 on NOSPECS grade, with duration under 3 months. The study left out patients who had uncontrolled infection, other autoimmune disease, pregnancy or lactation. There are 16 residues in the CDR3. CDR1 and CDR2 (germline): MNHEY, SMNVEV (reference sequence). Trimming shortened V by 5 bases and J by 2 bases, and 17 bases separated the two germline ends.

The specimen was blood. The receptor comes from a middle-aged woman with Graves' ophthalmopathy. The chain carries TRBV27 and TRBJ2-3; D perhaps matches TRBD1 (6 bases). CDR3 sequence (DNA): TGTGCCAGCAGTCCGCTGGGACAATCCTCCACAGATACGCAGTATTTT. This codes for CASSPLGQSSTDTQYF.